This is a list of T cell receptor beta chains from one sample in a study of T cell repertoires in cytomegalovirus infection. TCRdb called the reads again in MiXCR, with one record for every CDR3 protein. The sample has hundreds of thousands of distinct CDR3 sequences, roughly 30% seen once. Antigens for these TCRs are unknown. The specimen was cultured CD8+ T cells from PBMCs, collected from culture after CMV antigen stimulation. These receptors all stem from a human donor in good health (CMV status not recorded). Some clones in this sample may be carry-over from other donors' samples. Both conserved end residues are part of each CDR3. A D gene is named only where the DNA matches it firmly. Only some rows state a clone size, as once, few, many or a class for expanded clones.

v_call	j_call	d_call	clone_size	cdr3_nt	cdr3_aa
TRBV7-6	TRBJ1-2	.	.	TGTGCCAGCAGCTTAGATCCAGGCTCCTATGGCTACACCTTC	CASSLDPGSYGYTF
TRBV6-5	TRBJ1-6	.	.	TGTGCCAGCACCCCGGGCCCGGACGGGACGGGTTCACCCCTCCACTTT	CASTPGPDGTGSPLHF
TRBV4-3	TRBJ1-5	TRBD1	few	TGCGCCAGCAGCCAGGACAGGTATAGCAATCAGCCCCAGCATTTT	CASSQDRYSNQPQHF
TRBV7-9	TRBJ2-5	.	.	TGTACCAGCAGCTCGGAGAGGGATAGTTGGTTCACCCAGTACTTC	CTSSSERDSWFTQYF
TRBV4-1	TRBJ2-7	TRBD2	.	TGTGCCAGCAGCCCCGGACTAGCGGGGGTAGAGCAGTACTTC	CASSPGLAGVEQYF
TRBV19	TRBJ2-7	TRBD2	.	TGTGCCAACCCCGGGACTAGCGGGGGGGCCGGGTACGAGCAGTACTTC	CANPGTSGGAGYEQYF
TRBV4-3	TRBJ1-1	.	few	TGCGCCAGCAGCCAAGAAGCCGACAGGCCCACTGAAGCTTTCTTT	CASSQEADRPTEAFF
TRBV27	TRBJ1-4	.	few	TGTGCCAGCAGTAACGAGCCGATCAATGAAAAACTGTTTTTT	CASSNEPINEKLFF
TRBV9	TRBJ2-5	TRBD1	.	TGTGCCAGCGAGCCCACCGGGACAGGGAGAGAGACCCAGTACTTC	CASEPTGTGRETQYF
TRBV9	TRBJ2-2	TRBD1	few	TGTGCCAGCAGCCACCCCAGGGACAGGGGAGCCGGGGAGCTGTTTTTT	CASSHPRDRGAGELFF
TRBV7-2	TRBJ1-1	.	few	TGTGCCAGCAGCCACGTCACCCGGAACACTGAAGCTTTCTTT	CASSHVTRNTEAFF
TRBV27	TRBJ1-2	.	.	TGTGCCAGCAGTTTTGGGGGGGCAGGGGGCTACACCTTC	CASSFGGAGGYTF
TRBV7-9	TRBJ2-2	.	few	TGTGCCAGCAGCTTACCTTCCCTTGGACAGAACACCGGGGAGCTGTTTTTT	CASSLPSLGQNTGELFF
TRBV7-2	TRBJ2-5	TRBD2	many	TGTGCCAGCAGCTTAGCTAGCGGGGGGTTTGAGACCCAGTACTTC	CASSLASGGFETQYF
TRBV2	TRBJ1-1	TRBD1	few	TGTGCCAGCAGTGTCCCACAGGGGGCTGGTACTGAAGCTTTCTTT	CASSVPQGAGTEAFF
TRBV11-2	TRBJ2-3	TRBD2	few	TGTGCCAGCAGCTTACGCCCCTGGGCTAGCGGAACCTCTAGCACAGATACGCAGTATTTT	CASSLRPWASGTSSTDTQYF
TRBV27	TRBJ1-1	.	few	TGTGCCAGCAGTTTATACGGGGATGAAGCTTTCTTT	CASSLYGDEAFF
TRBV6-1	TRBJ1-5	.	many	TGTGCCAGCACCTCTCGCCACGAAAACCAGCCCCAGCATTTT	CASTSRHENQPQHF
TRBV5-1	TRBJ1-2	.	few	TGCGCCAGCAGCTTCGGCGACATGGACTATGGCTACACCTTC	CASSFGDMDYGYTF
TRBV6-2/TRBV6-3	TRBJ2-1	TRBD2	few	TGTGCCAGCAGCTACTATCCCCGCAGTTTTAATACTGGACTAGCGGGTCATGATGAGCAGTTCTTC	CASSYYPRSFNTGLAGHDEQFF
TRBV27	TRBJ1-4	.	.	TGTGCCAGCAGTTCCTTGGGGGTAAATGAAAAACTGTTTTTT	CASSSLGVNEKLFF
TRBV29-1	TRBJ1-4	TRBD1	.	TGCAGCGTCGGCACGCGGCCAACAGGGGAACTGTTTTTT	CSVGTRPTGELFF
TRBV28	TRBJ1-1	.	few	TGTGCCAGCAGTTTATTTTTGGTAGACACTGAAGCTTTCTTT	CASSLFLVDTEAFF
TRBV6-1	TRBJ1-5	TRBD1	.	TGTGCCAGTTCCGGACAGGACTACAGGAATAGCAATCAGCCCCAGCATTTT	CASSGQDYRNSNQPQHF
TRBV20-1	TRBJ2-7	.	.	TGCAGTGCTAGACCCACAGACCGGGTCTACGAGCAGTACTTC	CSARPTDRVYEQYF
TRBV5-6	TRBJ2-3	.	.	TGTGCCAGCAGTATCAGCACCTTCCCGGGCAGGGGACCTATAAGCACAGATACGCAGTATTTT	CASSISTFPGRGPISTDTQYF
TRBV12-3/TRBV12-4	TRBJ2-2	.	.	TGTGCCAGCAGCCTCCTCCTTTACACCGGGGAGCTGTTTTTT	CASSLLLYTGELFF
TRBV7-3	TRBJ1-3	TRBD1	.	TGTGCCAGCAGCTTAACTCTTGGACAGGGCTCTGGAAACACCATATATTTT	CASSLTLGQGSGNTIYF
TRBV7-9	TRBJ2-2	.	few	TGTGCCAGCAGCCGTCCGTCCTCCGGGGAGCTGTTTTTT	CASSRPSSGELFF
TRBV24-1	TRBJ2-1	.	once	TGTGCCACCAGTGATTTAAGGGCGGGGTACAATGAGCAGTTCTTC	CATSDLRAGYNEQFF
TRBV7-9	TRBJ2-7	TRBD1	.	TGTGCCAGCAGCTTCGCTGGACAGGGTTACGAGCAGTACTTC	CASSFAGQGYEQYF
TRBV19	TRBJ1-5	.	.	TGTGCCAGTAGTGATTGGGGGACGAGCAATCAGCCCCAGCATTTT	CASSDWGTSNQPQHF
TRBV5-5	TRBJ2-7	TRBD1	many	TGTGCCAGCAGCTTCTGGGGGACAGGGTCTTCGGGCGAGCAGTACTTC	CASSFWGTGSSGEQYF
TRBV6-1	TRBJ2-1	TRBD2	.	TGTGCCACCGGGGGGGCGGTAAATGAGCAGTTCTTC	CATGGAVNEQFF
TRBV7-6	TRBJ1-2	.	few	TGTGCCAGCAGCTTTCCGACAGGAAACTATGGCTACACCTTC	CASSFPTGNYGYTF
TRBV12-3/TRBV12-4	TRBJ2-5	.	many	TGTGCCAGCAGTTTAAGGTCAAGGGAGACCCAGTACTTC	CASSLRSRETQYF
TRBV2	TRBJ2-2	.	few	TGTGCCAGCAGTGACTGGATAAACACCGGGGAGCTGTTTTTT	CASSDWINTGELFF
TRBV5-1	TRBJ2-1	.	.	TGCGCCAGCAGCTTGAGCAGGGCCCCCTACAATGAGCAGTTCTTC	CASSLSRAPYNEQFF
TRBV7-6	TRBJ2-7	.	few	TGTGCCAGCAGCTTAGCAAAGGGGCCCACCTACGAGCAGTACTTC	CASSLAKGPTYEQYF
TRBV7-2	TRBJ2-3	TRBD2	.	TGTGCCAGCAGCTTAGCTAGCGGGGGGGTGAAAGCAGATACGCAGTATTTT	CASSLASGGVKADTQYF
TRBV5-6	TRBJ2-5	.	few	TGTGCCAGCAGCTTGACAGGACCTCTAGAGACCCAGTACTTC	CASSLTGPLETQYF
TRBV7-2	TRBJ1-2	.	few	TGTGCCAGCAGCCCCCCGGGGCACTATGGCTACACCTTC	CASSPPGHYGYTF